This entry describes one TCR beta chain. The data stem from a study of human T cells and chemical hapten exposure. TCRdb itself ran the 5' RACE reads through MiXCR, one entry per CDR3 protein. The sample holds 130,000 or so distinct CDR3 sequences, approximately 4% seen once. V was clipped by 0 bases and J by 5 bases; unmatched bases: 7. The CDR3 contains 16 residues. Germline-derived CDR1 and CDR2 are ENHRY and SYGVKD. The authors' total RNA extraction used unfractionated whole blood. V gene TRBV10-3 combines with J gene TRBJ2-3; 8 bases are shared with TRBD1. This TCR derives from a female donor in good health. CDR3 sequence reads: CAISESTQGGLDTQYF. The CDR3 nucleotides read TGTGCCATCAGTGAGTCGACACAGGGGGGCTTAGATACGCAGTATTTT.